This section outlines one T cell receptor (beta chain) sequence together with its context. The antigen it binds to is not known. There are no base qualities to consult, and no much larger clone falls within one base. These data originate in a study of human T cells and chemical hapten exposure (dated by TCRdb to about 2021). Looking at the study overall: For sensitization, 2% DPC in acetone was applied to an approximately 2 cm by approximately 2 cm area of upper inner arm skin. Patients additionally received weekly therapeutic DPC doses to the scalp throughout the approximately 24-week study period. Patch testing on the upper back used Finn chambers containing 0.01% DPC, with scoring done after 6 days according to International Contact Dermatitis Research Group standards. Alopecia areata with under or over 50% scalp involvement, alopecia totalis and alopecia universalis were represented in the patient cohort, which was mostly female. Libraries were combined into a pool for sequencing, and differences in TCR yield between samples came mainly from small differences in library volumes within the pool. In alopecia patients, the study followed how the peripheral blood TCR repertoire changed in vivo over primary and secondary sensitization to diphenylcyclopropenone (DPC), a hapten. Patient blood was sampled pre-sensitization (week 0) and at 2, 6 and about 24 weeks after DPC sensitization. Blood for TCR sequencing was provided by twenty-nine alopecia patients at one to four time points (pre-sensitization, 2, 6 and 24 weeks).

Library method: RACE. The run used a NextSeq 500. During library preparation, unique molecular identifiers were attached to individual cDNA molecules so that TCRs could be counted in a quantitative, reproducible way. Both TCR alpha and TCR beta chains were sequenced from each blood RNA sample. Turning to the authors' computational methods: A median of roughly 100,000 TCRs per sample was observed, with a range of roughly 23,224 to 750,000. The Decombinator software suite was used to annotate V, J and CDR3 in the TCR reads. For the PS versus PT1 abundance plots, all samples were subsampled to the same number of TCRs (28,000). Expanded TCRs were defined as absent before sensitization and observed at least eight times at the 2-week time point. The raw public reads went through TCRdb reprocessing: fastp at Q25, MiXCR clone calling, in-frame beta chains kept. Each CDR3 protein appears once, grouped with its most common genes and DNA. In this record, the V and J calls reflect TCRdb's handling and not the investigators' own analysis. Within this sample are over 65,000 distinct CDR3 sequences, with about 11% of them counted one time only. Clones ranked in the top ten supply 4% to 5.5% of the sample.

General findings and caveats noted by the study authors: Because all patients had alopecia, a presumed autoimmune disease, the immune response of the patients might differ from that of healthy individuals. DPC sensitization did not change how many TCRs were above 1 in 1000 frequency, and no evidence was found of alterations in global repertoire structure. Compared with pre-sensitization or healthy control sets, expanded TCRs formed significantly more large CDR3 similarity clusters, which is consistent with antigen-driven responses. Repeated subsampling changed both the strength of the expansion versus patch-test correlation and the threshold at which the correlation became significant. Patch test score was positively correlated with the number of PT1 expanded TCRs, with significance at thresholds 8, 16 and 32 but not at 4.

This specimen's time point label, per the study, means: patch test 1, 2 weeks after DPC sensitization. The meaning of the sample's treatment or condition label: therapeutic diphenylcyclopropenone sensitization with weekly scalp DPC. At every patch-test visit, the blood draw took place before the patch test was put on. Eligible patients were aged 18 to 70, diagnosed with alopecia, deemed suitable for DPC therapy, and excluded if pregnant. Total RNA was isolated from unfractionated whole blood collected in Tempus Blood RNA tubes. The source of this sequence is a woman aged 45 to 65 with alopecia areata. Some clones in this sample may be carry-over from other donors' samples. The specimen comprised whole blood, sampled in connection with sensitization to the hapten diphenylcyclopropenone (DPC).

The DNA reads as follows: TGTGCCAGCAGTTACTCGGGGGGGGCCACAGATACGCAGTATTTT. This is translated as CASSYSGGATDTQYF. This sequence uses TRBV6-2 or TRBV6-3 and TRBJ2-3; a weak D assignment points to TRBD2 (7 bases agree). Spanning cysteine to phenylalanine, the CDR3 consists of 15 amino acids. The read is trimmed to its CDR3 DNA, 45 bases read in frame from base 1. Reading the germline V gene gives CDR1 MNHEY and CDR2 SVGEGT. The junction carries 9 bases between V and J, which are trimmed by 0 bases and 2 bases respectively.